These T cell receptor beta chains were read from a single sample in a study of beta chain features in type 1 diabetes. Here immunoSEQ multiplex PCR was the method, and the copy in TCRdb shows in-frame clones only, minus some. Of roughly 700,000 clones in the sample, roughly 13% were seen once. The sequenced sample was naive CD4+ T cells from blood. All receptors derive from a man between 18 and 35 years old with type 1 diabetes. The CDR3 runs from the conserved cysteine through the conserved F or W. Fields, in order: D gene, clone size, J gene, V gene, CDR3 DNA, CDR3 protein. The D gene is left open where the match is weak. Only part of the rows carry a size: once, few, many, or a class if the clone is expanded.

>NA|few|TRBJ2-3|TRBV7-3
TGTGCCAGCAGCTTAATCGGGGGCCCAGGCACAGATACGCAGTATTTT
CASSLIGGPGTDTQYF
>NA|few|TRBJ1-1|TRBV4-1
TGCGCCAGCAGCCTGGACGGGGAGGGCACTGAAGCTTTCTTT
CASSLDGEGTEAFF
>NA|NA|TRBJ2-1|TRBV30
TGTGCCTGGAATTTAGGGAATGAGCAGTTCTTC
CAWNLGNEQFF
>TRBD1|NA|TRBJ2-2|TRBV4-2
TGTGCCAGCAGCCCCGAGGACAGGATGTCCGGGGAGCTGTTTTTT
CASSPEDRMSGELFF
>NA|NA|TRBJ1-1|TRBV6-5
TGTGCCAGCAGTCCTGGGACGGGGGGAAATGAAGCTTTCTTT
CASSPGTGGNEAFF
>NA|few|TRBJ2-1|TRBV19
TGTGCCACTGACGACCGCCACAGAGGTGGCTCCTACAATGAGCAGTTCTTC
CATDDRHRGGSYNEQFF
>NA|few|TRBJ1-2|TRBV2
TGTGCCAGCAGTGAATCCAATGGCTACACCTTC
CASSESNGYTF
>NA|few|TRBJ1-5|TRBV30
TGTGCCTGGAGGCCGCCCGGGGCTGGCAATCAGCCCCAGCATTTT
CAWRPPGAGNQPQHF
>TRBD2|NA|TRBJ2-3|TRBV30
TGTGCCTGGAGTGTGGCGGGGGGGAGGAATACGCAGTATTTT
CAWSVAGGRNTQYF
>NA|once|TRBJ2-5|TRBV7-8
TGTGCCAGCCTGGCCTGGGGGCGGATCCAAGAGAGCCAGTACTTC
CASLAWGRIQESQYF
>NA|NA|TRBJ1-1|TRBV7-3
TGTGCCAGCAGCACCGGAGGTAGTCAGCCCATCACTGAAGCTTTCTTT
CASSTGGSQPITEAFF
>NA|NA|TRBJ2-1|TRBV5-5
TGTGCCAGCAGCTTGGCGGGTATCTATGAGCAGTTCTTC
CASSLAGIYEQFF
>TRBD1|NA|TRBJ1-4|TRBV18
TGTGCCAGCTCAGACACAGGGGTGAATGAAAAACTGTTTTTT
CASSDTGVNEKLFF
>NA|few|TRBJ1-1|TRBV30
TGTGCCGGGAGACAGGACTGGCGCACTGAAGCTTTCTTT
CAGRQDWRTEAFF
>TRBD2|NA|TRBJ2-1|TRBV9
TGTGCCAGCAGCATGCGGGGGGGCCAGATTGATGAGCAGTTCTTC
CASSMRGGQIDEQFF
>TRBD2|NA|TRBJ2-1|TRBV7-9
TGTGCCAGCAGCCTGGGACTAGCGGGGCCCAATGAGCAGTTCTTC
CASSLGLAGPNEQFF
>NA|few|TRBJ1-2|TRBV14
TGTGCCAGCAGCCAAGAAGTAGAGGTAATCTCCACAGGTTATGGCTACACCTTC
CASSQEVEVISTGYGYTF
>NA|few|TRBJ2-3|TRBV7-8
TGTGCCAGCAGCTTAGTTAGTTGGAGAGATACGCAGTATTTT
CASSLVSWRDTQYF
>NA|NA|TRBJ1-2|TRBV29-1
TGCAGCGTTGAAGGACGGGGGCGGAACTATGGCTACACCTTC
CSVEGRGRNYGYTF
>NA|NA|TRBJ2-7|TRBV5-1
TGCGCCAGCAGCGACGGGGACACGTTACAATCCGAGCAGTACTTC
CASSDGDTLQSEQYF
>NA|few|TRBJ1-3|TRBV10-3
TGTGCCATCAGTCCTTCGACAGACTCTGGAAACACCATATATTTT
CAISPSTDSGNTIYF
>NA|NA|TRBJ2-5|TRBV7-9
TGTGCCAGCAGCGTAGGGGGTCGGGAGACCCAGTACTTC
CASSVGGRETQYF
>TRBD1|NA|TRBJ2-3|TRBV11-1
TGTGCCAGCACGGACCCGAGACAGGGCGGCACAGATACGCAGTATTTT
CASTDPRQGGTDTQYF
>NA|NA|TRBJ2-2|TRBV5-1
TGCGCCAGCAGCCTAAGACTAGTCGCCGGGGAGCTGTTTTTT
CASSLRLVAGELFF
>NA|NA|TRBJ2-2|TRBV19
TGTGCCAGTAGTATAGGCGACAAGGTGGGCGGGGAGCTGTTTTTT
CASSIGDKVGGELFF
>NA|NA|TRBJ1-1|TRBV13
TGTGCCAGCAGCTTAGGACACCTGAACACTGAAGCTTTCTTT
CASSLGHLNTEAFF
>NA|few|TRBJ2-7|TRBV30
TGTGCCTGGAGTGGGGCGGTCGGGAGTGCATACGAGCAGTACTTC
CAWSGAVGSAYEQYF
>NA|NA|TRBJ2-4|TRBV25-1
TGTGCCAGCAGTGAAGTCGGGAAAACAAACATTCAGTACTTC
CASSEVGKTNIQYF
>NA|NA|TRBJ1-2|TRBV28
TGTGCCAGCAGTCTAGCCTCAGCAGGGCGGATGGATGGCTACACCTTC
CASSLASAGRMDGYTF
>TRBD2|NA|TRBJ2-5|TRBV5-4
TGTGCCAGCAGTCCCGACAGCGGGGGTTGGGAGACCCAGTACTTC
CASSPDSGGWETQYF
>NA|NA|TRBJ2-5|TRBV18
TGTGCCAGCTCTCCTTCTGGAATACAAGAGACCCAGTACTTC
CASSPSGIQETQYF
>NA|few|TRBJ1-2|TRBV15
TGTGCCACCAGCAGAGGGGCAGGGGTCTATGGCTACACCTTC
CATSRGAGVYGYTF
>NA|NA|TRBJ1-2|TRBV11-2
TGTGCCAGCAGCCTCCGCCTTGACTATGGCTACACCTTC
CASSLRLDYGYTF
>TRBD1|few|TRBJ1-1|TRBV25-1
TGTGCCAGCAGTGAGACAGGGGGGAACACTGAAGCTTTCTTT
CASSETGGNTEAFF
>TRBD2|NA|TRBJ2-5|TRBV4-1
TGCGCCAGCAGCCAAGAAGGAAAGCGGGGGGGGTCTTACTTC
CASSQEGKRGGSYF
>NA|NA|TRBJ1-1|TRBV7-2
TGTGCCAGCAGTCCACGGCGGGGAAACACTGAAGCTTTCTTT
CASSPRRGNTEAFF
>TRBD2|few|TRBJ2-1|TRBV18
TGTGCCAGCTCACCAGCTAGCGGGGCTGATGAGCAGTTCTTC
CASSPASGADEQFF
>NA|once|TRBJ1-5|TRBV10-3
TGTGCCATCAGCGAAGGACAGAGCAATCAGCCCCAGCATTTT
CAISEGQSNQPQHF
>NA|few|TRBJ2-3|TRBV4-1
TGCGCCAGCAGCCAAGGTATAAGCAGGGCAGATACGCAGTATTTT
CASSQGISRADTQYF
>NA|many|TRBJ2-1|TRBV7-9
TGTGCCAGCAGCTCCCCTGCGGGGAGGAATGAGCAGTTCTTC
CASSSPAGRNEQFF
>NA|NA|TRBJ2-5|TRBV5-4
TGTGCCAGCAGCTTGGAGGGGGGCCGAGAGACCCAGTACTTC
CASSLEGGRETQYF
>TRBD2|few|TRBJ2-3|TRBV15
TGTGCCACCAGCAGTCACCTAGCGGGGGGGCGTGAAGATACGCAGTATTTT
CATSSHLAGGREDTQYF
>NA|few|TRBJ2-3|TRBV6-6
TGTGCCAGCAGTTATGGAGGGATGACAGATACGCAGTATTTT
CASSYGGMTDTQYF
>TRBD1|few|TRBJ1-1|TRBV5-1
TGCGCCAGCAGCGGGAGGACAGGGGACTGGATTGAAGCTTTCTTT
CASSGRTGDWIEAFF
>TRBD1|NA|TRBJ1-1|TRBV30
TGTGCCTGTAACCCGGGACAGGGTTCAGAAGCTTTCTTT
CACNPGQGSEAFF
>NA|few|TRBJ1-4|TRBV7-9
TGTGCCAGCAGCTTGGATAGGGAGACGGTTGAAAAACTGTTTTTT
CASSLDRETVEKLFF
>NA|few|TRBJ2-2|TRBV2
TGTGCCAGCAAACTAGGTCACACCGGGGAGCTGTTTTTT
CASKLGHTGELFF
>NA|NA|TRBJ1-3|TRBV30
TGTGCCTGGAGCCTCGCCGTCGCCATATATTTT
CAWSLAVAIYF
>TRBD1|few|TRBJ2-3|TRBV28
TGTGCCAGCCGGACAGGGCGCACAGATACGCAGTATTTT
CASRTGRTDTQYF